The clone carrying this TCR beta chain was picked up one time. Its antigen is undetermined. Treatment given: around 19 received Ad26.COV2.S at low or high dose, single or two shots; about 5 received placebo; per-sample allocation not given. Sampling occurred on day 63 after the first vaccine or placebo injection. Expressing Wuhan-strain SARS-CoV-2 spike, an Ad26 vector served as the vaccine. The CDR3 totals 16 residues. Trimming left V 0 bases short and J 0 bases short, with 9 bases between. Germline CDR1 and CDR2: LGHDT and YNNKEL (reference sequence). This entry belongs to a study of Ad26.COV2.S vaccination and SARS-CoV-2 variants. Study findings and constraints: Greater spike-specific TCR breadth was seen in vaccine recipients than in placebo recipients.

Assay: immunoSEQ multiplex PCR; the TCRdb copy retains only in-frame clones and omits some. This table holds about 680,000 clones, roughly 90% found once. The gene calls are TRBV3-1 (or the pseudogene TRBV3-2) and TRBJ2-1, with D possibly being TRBD2 (6 bases). This sequence was found in a person between 18 and 65 years old who received the Ad26.COV2.S COVID-19 vaccine or a placebo. The material sequenced was peripheral blood, taken in a trial of Ad26.COV2.S vaccine versus placebo. CDR3 amino acids: CASSQDRGTSYNEQFF. The CDR3 DNA sequence: TGTGCCAGCAGCCAAGATCGGGGGACCTCCTACAATGAGCAGTTCTTC.